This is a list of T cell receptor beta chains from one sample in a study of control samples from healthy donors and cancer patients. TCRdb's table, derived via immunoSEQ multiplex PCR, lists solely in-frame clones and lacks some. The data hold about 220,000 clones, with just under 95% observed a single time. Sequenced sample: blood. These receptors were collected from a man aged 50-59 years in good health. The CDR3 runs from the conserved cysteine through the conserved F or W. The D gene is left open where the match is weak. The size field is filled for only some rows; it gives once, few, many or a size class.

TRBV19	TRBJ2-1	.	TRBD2	TGTGCCAGTAGTTTTCTAGCGGTGAATGAGCAGTTCTTC	CASSFLAVNEQFF
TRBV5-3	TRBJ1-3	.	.	TGTGCCTGTCCATCGACTGCTGGAAACACCATATATTTT	CACPSTAGNTIYF
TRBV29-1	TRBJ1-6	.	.	TGCAGCGTTGAAGGGGGGGAACGGGGGTATAATTCACCCCTCCACTTT	CSVEGGERGYNSPLHF
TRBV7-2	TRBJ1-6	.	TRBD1	TGTGCCAGCAGCTTCCGGGACAGGATGAATTCACCCCTCCACTTT	CASSFRDRMNSPLHF
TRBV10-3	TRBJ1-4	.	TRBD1	TGTGCCATCAGTGAGTCGGGACAGGGGAGAGAAAAACTGTTTTTT	CAISESGQGREKLFF
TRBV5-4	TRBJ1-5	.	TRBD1	TGTGCCAGCAACCCCTCAACAGGGGTAGTAAGCAATCAGCCCCAGCATTTT	CASNPSTGVVSNQPQHF
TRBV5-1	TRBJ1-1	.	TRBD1	TGCGCCAGCAGCGAGGGACAGAGTAACACTGAAGCTTTCTTT	CASSEGQSNTEAFF
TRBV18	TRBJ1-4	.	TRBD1	TGTGCCAGCTCACCGACAGGGGAGATTGAAAAACTGTTTTTT	CASSPTGEIEKLFF
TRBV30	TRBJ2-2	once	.	TGTGCCTGGAGGAAGGAGAGGGGCGGAAACACCGGGGAGCTGTTTTTT	CAWRKERGGNTGELFF
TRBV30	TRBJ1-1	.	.	TGTGCCCCAAATGGTAGGGCTGAAGCTTTCTTT	CAPNGRAEAFF
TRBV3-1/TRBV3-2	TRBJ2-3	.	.	TGTGCCAGCAGCCAGGGGGCTAGTAGCACAGATACGCAGTATTTT	CASSQGASSTDTQYF
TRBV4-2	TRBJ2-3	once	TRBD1	TGTGCCAGCAGCATCGGGGGACAGGGGCGGGGGGTAGATACGCAGTATTTT	CASSIGGQGRGVDTQYF
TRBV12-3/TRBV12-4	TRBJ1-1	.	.	TGTGCCAGCAGTGACCAGCCCTACGCAACTTTCTTT	CASSDQPYATFF
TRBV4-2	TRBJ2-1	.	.	TGTGCCAGCAGCCAAAGTGGAGTAGCGCGTGAGCAGTTCTTC	CASSQSGVAREQFF
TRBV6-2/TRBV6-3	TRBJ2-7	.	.	TGTGCCAGCAGTTACGGGGTACAGAGCGAGCAGTACTTC	CASSYGVQSEQYF
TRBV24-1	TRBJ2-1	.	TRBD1	TGTGCCACCAGTGATTCTGGACAGGGGGCGTATGAGCAGTTCTTC	CATSDSGQGAYEQFF
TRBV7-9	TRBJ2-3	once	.	TGTGCCAGCAGCTTAGCCCCGGGATTGACAGATACGCAGTATTTT	CASSLAPGLTDTQYF
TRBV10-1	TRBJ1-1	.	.	TGCGCCAGCAGTTTTGGAACAGGGAACACTGAAGCTTTCTTT	CASSFGTGNTEAFF
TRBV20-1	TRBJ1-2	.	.	TGCAGTGCCCCCGTCTTCTATGGCTACACCTTC	CSAPVFYGYTF
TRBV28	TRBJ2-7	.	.	TGTGCCAGCAGTTTTACAGGGTTAGAGCAGTACTTC	CASSFTGLEQYF
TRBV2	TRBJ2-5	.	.	TGTGCCAGCAGTCCCATAGGTTACCAAGAGACCCAGTACTTC	CASSPIGYQETQYF
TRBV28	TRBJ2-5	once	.	TGTGCCAGCAGTACCAGGCCCCAAGAGACCCAGTACTTC	CASSTRPQETQYF
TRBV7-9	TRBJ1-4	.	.	TGTGCCAGCAGCCTCGTGCCCACGACTAATGAAAAACTGTTTTTT	CASSLVPTTNEKLFF
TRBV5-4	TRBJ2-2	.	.	TGTGCCAGCAGCTTGAGGGGCGGGACAAACACCGGGGAGCTGTTTTTT	CASSLRGGTNTGELFF
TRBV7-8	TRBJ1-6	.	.	TGTGCCAGCAGCCGCCGGGCCTCGAGCGATAATTCACCCCTCCACTTT	CASSRRASSDNSPLHF
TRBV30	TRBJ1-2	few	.	TGTGCCTGGAGTGTAGGCAGGGCGGGGGGCTACACCTTC	CAWSVGRAGGYTF
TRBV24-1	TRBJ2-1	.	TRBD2	TGTGCCACCAGTGACCTTGACAGAGTCGGGAGGGAAGAGCAGTTCTTC	CATSDLDRVGREEQFF
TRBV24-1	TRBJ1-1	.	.	TGTGCCACCAGTGCAGGAGGGACGGCTAGGAGTGAAGCTTTCTTT	CATSAGGTARSEAFF
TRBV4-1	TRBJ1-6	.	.	TGCGCCAGCAGTCTCGGTGGGGGACGGACACCCCTCCACTTT	CASSLGGGRTPLHF
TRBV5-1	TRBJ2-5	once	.	TGCGCCAGCAGCACCTCAGAGACCCAGTACTTC	CASSTSETQYF
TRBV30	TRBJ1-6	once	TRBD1	TGTGCCTGGAGTTCTGGGACAGGGGTAGGCTCACCCCTCCACTTT	CAWSSGTGVGSPLHF
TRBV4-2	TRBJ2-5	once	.	TGTGCCAGCAGCCAAGTCCTGACGGGGACCGAGGAGACCCAGTACTTC	CASSQVLTGTEETQYF
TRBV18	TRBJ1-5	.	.	TGTGCCAGCTCACCCGCGGGGGGGGATCAGCCCCAGCATTTT	CASSPAGGDQPQHF